The entry that follows covers one TCR beta chain sequence. Its target is unknown. The data belong to a study of cytomegalovirus exposure and HLA in healthy donors. The overall study: In terms of ancestry, the Caucasian-associated cluster contained 75% to 90% of the approximately 400 genotyped donors. Findings and limits, study-wide: Most subjects' HLA-A and HLA-B alleles were reportedly predicted from TCR beta sequences. Relative to the roughly 690-donor mean, N-insertions were reportedly fewer in an Asian-associated ancestry cluster in a later analysis. HLA restriction was apparent for most CMV-associated TCR beta chains in a later analysis.

PCR amplification relied on 60 Vbeta primers (plus 13 Jbeta primers). Method: immunoSEQ multiplex PCR; TCRdb's copy keeps in-frame clones and lacks some. The sample holds approximately 210,000 clones, around 81% seen once. This TCR derives from a woman aged 45-65 years in good health and CMV-seropositive. The sequencing sample was made of PBMCs.

Written as DNA, the CDR3 is TGCAGCGTCGCTAAACAGGGTGGTGGAAACACCATATATTTT. Its protein product is CSVAKQGGGNTIYF. The rearrangement joins TRBV29-1 to TRBJ1-3; D possibly corresponds to TRBD1 (6 bases). V was cut by 6 bases and J by 3 bases, with 15 bases left in between. CDR1 and CDR2 from the germline V gene are SQVTM and ANQGSEA. This CDR3 is built from 14 residues.